The 9 T cell receptor beta chains listed next were all sequenced from one sample in a study of Tregs in tolerant kidney transplant recipients. The assay was immunoSEQ multiplex PCR, and TCRdb's table has in-frame clones only and misses some. The sample records about 94,000 clones, 80% to 95% being singletons. The material was CD4+ T cells from blood, obtained before the transplant. Every receptor here comes from a human donor who received a combined kidney and bone marrow transplant.

The chain carries TRBV13 and TRBJ2-7, with D perhaps matching TRBD2 (5 bases). V was shortened by 2 bases and J by 3 bases, with 14 bases between the two germline ends. The germline V gene encodes CDR1 PRHDT and CDR2 FYEKMQ (reference sequence). This CDR3 is built from 15 residues. The CDR3 nucleotides are TGTGCCAGCAGCTTATATACGGGGAAAGTCTACGAGCAGTACTTC. Encoded protein: CASSLYTGKVYEQYF.

V usage is TRBV7-2 and J usage is TRBJ1-2; 7 nucleotides line up with TRBD1. The CDR3 is 15 residues long. Germline CDR1 reads SGHTA; CDR2 reads FQGNSA. V dropped 3 bases and J dropped 0; count of bases not matched to a gene: 4. The CDR3 is CASSFDRVTNYGYTF. Here the CDR3 DNA reads TGTGCCAGCAGCTTTGACAGGGTTACTAACTATGGCTACACCTTC.

This chain connects TRBV5-1 to TRBJ1-1, with D tentatively TRBD1 (5 bases). The CDR3 covers 15 residues. Per the germline V gene, CDR1 is SGHRS and CDR2 is YFSETQ. The germline V and J ends were trimmed by 4 bases and 1 base, with 14 bases remaining between them. The CDR3 DNA reads as TGCGCCAGCAGCCCCCTGGGGCGGTCGAACACTGAAGCTTTCTTT. It yields the protein CASSPLGRSNTEAFF.

The chain uses TRBV6-1 and TRBJ1-2, with D uncertain. This CDR3 comprises 14 residues. Germline loops: CDR1 MNHNS, CDR2 SASEGT. Trimming removed 5 bases from V and 3 bases from J, with 13 bases in between. CDR3 loop: CASSYPPRYYGYTF. DNA for the CDR3: TGTGCCAGCAGTTATCCCCCCAGATACTATGGCTACACCTTC.

The J gene is TRBJ2-1, the V gene TRBV15, with D perhaps matching TRBD1 (6 bases). Deletions cut 4 bases from V and 2 bases from J, with 6 bases between. Germline V gene sequence: CDR1 LNHNV, CDR2 YYDKDF (reference sequence). This CDR3 region has 13 residues. CDR3 in amino acids: CATSKGAYNEQFF. DNA for the CDR3: TGTGCCACCAGCAAGGGGGCCTACAATGAGCAGTTCTTC.

V and J are TRBV7-6 and TRBJ1-2; 9 nucleotides line up with TRBD1. CDR1 and CDR2 from the germline V gene are SGHVS and FNYEAQ. V lost 5 bases and J lost 4; bases outside the gene matches: 5. The CDR3 spans 14 residues. The CDR3 region is CASSPGTGIYGYTF. The DNA for the CDR3 is TGTGCCAGCAGCCCAGGGACAGGGATCTATGGCTACACCTTC.

This rearrangement joins TRBV6-5 to TRBJ1-2, with D maybe TRBD1 (5 bases). V was clipped by 8 bases and J by 5 bases, with 21 bases between them. There are 15 residues in the CDR3. The V gene's germline CDR1 is MNHEY and CDR2 SVGAGI. The CDR3 protein is CASGKGGARIYGYTF. CDR3 nucleotide sequence: TGTGCCAGCGGAAAAGGAGGGGCCAGGATATATGGCTACACCTTC.

CDR3 coding DNA: TGTGCCAGCAGTGAAGGATACAGCCCGTCCTCCGAGGAGCTGTTTTTT. It codes for CASSEGYSPSSEELFF. The chain links TRBV2 to TRBJ2-2; D remains unclear. CDR3 size: 16 residues. The ends were cut back, 1 base at V and 10 bases at J, with 19 bases in the middle. Per germline, CDR1 SNHLY and CDR2 FYNNEI.

The chain recombines TRBV4-3 with TRBJ1-5; D may be TRBD1 (6 bases). The germline gives CDR1 LGHNA, CDR2 YSLEER. Trimming left V 0 bases short and J 5 bases short, with 17 bases between. CDR3 length: 17 amino acids. CDR3 nucleotides: TGCGCCAGCAGCCAAGATTTGACCGGGGCAGGGGATCAGCCCCAGCATTTT. It specifies CASSQDLTGAGDQPQHF.